The TCR beta chain described here comes from a study of T cell changes during pregnancy in multiple sclerosis. TCRdb keeps only in-frame clones here, not all; method: immunoSEQ multiplex PCR. This table holds fewer than 40,000 clones, roughly nine tenths found once. The germline V gene encodes CDR1 ENHRY and CDR2 SYGVKD. Trimming removed 3 bases from V and 4 bases from J; junction bases left unmatched: 8. The CDR3 length is 15 residues. The chain is built from TRBV10-3 and TRBJ2-7; 8 bases map to TRBD2. Specimen: CD8+ T cells from peripheral blood mononuclear cells, collected before pregnancy. The TCR sequence derives from a female donor with multiple sclerosis, enrolled in a pregnancy study. CDR3 nucleotides: TGTGCCATCAGTGAAGGCAACGGGAGGGCTTACGAGCAGTACTTC. It encodes CAISEGNGRAYEQYF.